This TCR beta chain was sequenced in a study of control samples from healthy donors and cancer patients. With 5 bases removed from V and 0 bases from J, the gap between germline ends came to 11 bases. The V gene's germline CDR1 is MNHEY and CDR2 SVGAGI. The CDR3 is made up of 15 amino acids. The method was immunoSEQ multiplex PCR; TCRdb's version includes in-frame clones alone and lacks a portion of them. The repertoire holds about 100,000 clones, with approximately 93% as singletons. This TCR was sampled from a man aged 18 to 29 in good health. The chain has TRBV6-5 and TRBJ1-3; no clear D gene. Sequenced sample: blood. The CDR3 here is CASSLEPSSGNTIYF. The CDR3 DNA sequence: TGTGCCAGCAGTCTGGAACCAAGCTCTGGAAACACCATATATTTT.